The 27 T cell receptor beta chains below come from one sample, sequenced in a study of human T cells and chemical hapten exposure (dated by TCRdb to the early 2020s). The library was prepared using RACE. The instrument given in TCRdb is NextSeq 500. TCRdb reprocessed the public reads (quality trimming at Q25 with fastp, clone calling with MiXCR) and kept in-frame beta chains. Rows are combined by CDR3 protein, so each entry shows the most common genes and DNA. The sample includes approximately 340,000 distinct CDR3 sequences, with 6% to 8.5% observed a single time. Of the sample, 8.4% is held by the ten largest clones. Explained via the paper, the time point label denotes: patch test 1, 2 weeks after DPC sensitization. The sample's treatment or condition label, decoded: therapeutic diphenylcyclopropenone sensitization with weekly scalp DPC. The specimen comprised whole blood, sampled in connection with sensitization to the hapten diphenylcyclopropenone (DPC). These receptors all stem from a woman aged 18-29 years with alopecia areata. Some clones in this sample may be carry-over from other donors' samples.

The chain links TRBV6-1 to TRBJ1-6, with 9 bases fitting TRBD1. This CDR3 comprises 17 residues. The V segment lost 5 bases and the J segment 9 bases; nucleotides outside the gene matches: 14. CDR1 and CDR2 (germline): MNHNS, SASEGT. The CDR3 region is CASSPTGGGQISSPLHF. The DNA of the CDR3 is TGTGCCAGCAGTCCTACAGGGGGCGGTCAAATAAGTTCACCCCTCCACTTT.

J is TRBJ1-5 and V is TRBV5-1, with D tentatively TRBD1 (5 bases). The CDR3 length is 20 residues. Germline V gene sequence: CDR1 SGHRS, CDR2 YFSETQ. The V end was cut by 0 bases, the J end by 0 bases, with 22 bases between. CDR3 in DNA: TGCGCCAGCAGCTTGGCCGGGGGTTACCTACAGGCAAATAGCAATCAGCCCCAGCATTTT. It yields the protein CASSLAGGYLQANSNQPQHF.

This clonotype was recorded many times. The CDR3 reads CASSPPSLQAEFF. The CDR3 DNA reads TGTGCCAGCTCACCACCGTCTTTACAGGCCGAATTCTTC. The chain links TRBV18 to TRBJ2-1; tentatively, D is TRBD1 (5 bases). There are 13 residues in the CDR3. Germline V gives CDR1 KGHSH, CDR2 LQKENI. The germline V and J ends were trimmed by 0 bases and 16 bases, with 16 bases remaining between them.

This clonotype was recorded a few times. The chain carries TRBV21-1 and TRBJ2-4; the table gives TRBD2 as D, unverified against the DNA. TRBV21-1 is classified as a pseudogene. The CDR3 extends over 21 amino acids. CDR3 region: CASSPKGERWTQTLAKNIQYF. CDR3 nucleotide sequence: TGTGCCAGCAGCCCCAAAGGAGAAAGGTGGACTCAGACCTTAGCCAAAAACATTCAGTACTTC.

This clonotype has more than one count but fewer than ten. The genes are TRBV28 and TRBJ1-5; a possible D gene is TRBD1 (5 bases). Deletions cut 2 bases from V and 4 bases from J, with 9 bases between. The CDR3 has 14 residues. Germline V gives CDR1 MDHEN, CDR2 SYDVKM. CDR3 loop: CASSLVWGNQPQHF. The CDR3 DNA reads TGTGCCAGCAGTTTAGTGTGGGGGAATCAGCCCCAGCATTTT.

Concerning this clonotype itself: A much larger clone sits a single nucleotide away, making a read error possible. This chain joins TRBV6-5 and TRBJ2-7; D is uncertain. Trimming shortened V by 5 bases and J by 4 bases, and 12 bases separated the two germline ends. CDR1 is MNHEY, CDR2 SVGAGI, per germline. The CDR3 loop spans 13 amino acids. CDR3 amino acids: CASSTRTEYEQYF. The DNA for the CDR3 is TGTGCCAGCAGTACCAGGACGGAATACGAGCAGTACTTC.

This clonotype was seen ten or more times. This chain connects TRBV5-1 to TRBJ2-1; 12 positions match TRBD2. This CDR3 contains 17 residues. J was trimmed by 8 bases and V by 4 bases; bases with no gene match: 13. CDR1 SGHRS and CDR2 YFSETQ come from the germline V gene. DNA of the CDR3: TGCGCCAGCAGCCGCTCCGCTAGCGGGGGGGCAGTTGATGAGCAGTTCTTC. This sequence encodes CASSRSASGGAVDEQFF. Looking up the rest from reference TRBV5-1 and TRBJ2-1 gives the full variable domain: KAGVTQTPRYLIKTRGQQVTLSCSPISGHRSVSWYQQTPGQGLQFLFEYFSETQRNKGNFPGRFSGRQFSNSRSEMNVSTLELGDSALYLCASSRSASGGAVDEQFFGPGTRLTVL.

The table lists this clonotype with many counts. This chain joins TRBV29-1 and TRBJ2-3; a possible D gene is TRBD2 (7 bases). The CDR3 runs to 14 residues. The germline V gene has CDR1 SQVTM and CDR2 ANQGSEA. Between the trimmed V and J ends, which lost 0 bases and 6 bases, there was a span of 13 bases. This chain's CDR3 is CSVEDGGGLDTQYF. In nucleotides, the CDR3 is TGCAGCGTTGAAGATGGCGGGGGCCTGGATACGCAGTATTTT.

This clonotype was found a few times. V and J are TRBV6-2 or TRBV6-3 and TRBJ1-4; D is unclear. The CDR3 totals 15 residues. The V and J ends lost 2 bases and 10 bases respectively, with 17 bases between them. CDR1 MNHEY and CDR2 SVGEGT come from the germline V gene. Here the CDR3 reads CASSYGVSYRGKLFF. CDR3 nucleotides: TGTGCCAGCAGTTACGGGGTCAGCTACCGTGGAAAACTGTTTTTT.

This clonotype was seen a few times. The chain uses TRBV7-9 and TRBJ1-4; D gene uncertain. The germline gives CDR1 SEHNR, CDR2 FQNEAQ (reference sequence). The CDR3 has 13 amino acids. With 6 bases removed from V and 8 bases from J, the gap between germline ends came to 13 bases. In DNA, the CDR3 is TGTGCCAGCAGGGTAGGGATTGACGAAAAACTGTTTTTT. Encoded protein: CASRVGIDEKLFF.

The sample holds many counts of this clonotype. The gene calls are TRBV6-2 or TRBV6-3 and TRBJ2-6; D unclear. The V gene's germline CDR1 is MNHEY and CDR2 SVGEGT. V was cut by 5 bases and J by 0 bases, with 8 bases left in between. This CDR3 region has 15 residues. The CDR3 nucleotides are TGTGCCAGCAGTAAGCGAGTCTCTGGGGCCAACGTCCTGACTTTC. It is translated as CASSKRVSGANVLTF.

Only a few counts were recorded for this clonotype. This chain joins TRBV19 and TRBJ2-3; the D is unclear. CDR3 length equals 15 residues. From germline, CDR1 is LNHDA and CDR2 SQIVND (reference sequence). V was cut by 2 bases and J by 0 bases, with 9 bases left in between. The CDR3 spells CASSIRSYSTDTQYF. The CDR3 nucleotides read TGTGCCAGTAGTATAAGGAGCTATAGCACAGATACGCAGTATTTT.

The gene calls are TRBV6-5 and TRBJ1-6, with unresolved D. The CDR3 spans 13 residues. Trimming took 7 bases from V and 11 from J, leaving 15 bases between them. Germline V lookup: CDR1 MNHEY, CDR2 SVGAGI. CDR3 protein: CASTRVRQAPLHF. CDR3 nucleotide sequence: TGTGCCAGCACGCGGGTCCGCCAGGCACCCCTCCACTTT.

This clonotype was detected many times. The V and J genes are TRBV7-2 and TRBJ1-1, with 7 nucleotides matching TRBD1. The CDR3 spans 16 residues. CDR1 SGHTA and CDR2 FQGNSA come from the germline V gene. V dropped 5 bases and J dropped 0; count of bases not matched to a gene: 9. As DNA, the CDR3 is TGTGCCAGCAGCCGTACAGGGGTCCTCATGAACACTGAAGCTTTCTTT. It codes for CASSRTGVLMNTEAFF.

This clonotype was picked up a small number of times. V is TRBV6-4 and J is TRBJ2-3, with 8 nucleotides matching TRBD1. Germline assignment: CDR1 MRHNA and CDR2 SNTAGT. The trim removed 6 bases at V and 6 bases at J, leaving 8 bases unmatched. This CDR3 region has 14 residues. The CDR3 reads CASSTDRGSDTQYF. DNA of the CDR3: TGTGCCAGCAGCACCGACAGGGGATCGGATACGCAGTATTTT.

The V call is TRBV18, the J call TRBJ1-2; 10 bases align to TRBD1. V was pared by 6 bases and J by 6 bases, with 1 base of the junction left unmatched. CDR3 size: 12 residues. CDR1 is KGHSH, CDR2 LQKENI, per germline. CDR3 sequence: CASSGQGDGYTF. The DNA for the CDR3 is TGTGCCAGCTCCGGACAGGGGGATGGCTACACCTTC.

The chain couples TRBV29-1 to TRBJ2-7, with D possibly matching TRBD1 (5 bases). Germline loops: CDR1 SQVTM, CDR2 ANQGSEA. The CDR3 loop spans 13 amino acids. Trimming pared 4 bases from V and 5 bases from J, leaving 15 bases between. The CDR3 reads CSVGRQGRNEQYF. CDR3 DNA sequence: TGCAGCGTTGGTAGGCAGGGCCGCAACGAGCAGTACTTC.

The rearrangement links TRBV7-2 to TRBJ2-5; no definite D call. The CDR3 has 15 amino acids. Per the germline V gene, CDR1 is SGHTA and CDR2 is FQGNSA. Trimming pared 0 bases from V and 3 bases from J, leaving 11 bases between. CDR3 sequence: CASSLAVGREETQYF. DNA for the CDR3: TGTGCCAGCAGCTTAGCCGTCGGTAGAGAAGAGACCCAGTACTTC.

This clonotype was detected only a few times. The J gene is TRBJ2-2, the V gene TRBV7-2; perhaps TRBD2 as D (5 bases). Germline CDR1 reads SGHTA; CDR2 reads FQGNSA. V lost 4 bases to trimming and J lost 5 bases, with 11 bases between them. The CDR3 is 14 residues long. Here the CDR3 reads CASSSLGSTGELFF. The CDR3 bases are TGTGCCAGCAGCTCGTTAGGGAGTACCGGGGAGCTGTTTTTT.

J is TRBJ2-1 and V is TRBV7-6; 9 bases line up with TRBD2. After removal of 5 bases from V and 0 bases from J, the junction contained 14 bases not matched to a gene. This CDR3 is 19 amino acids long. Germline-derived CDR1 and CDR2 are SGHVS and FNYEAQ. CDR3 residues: CASSPTGTSSISSYNEQFF. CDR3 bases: TGTGCCAGCAGCCCGACCGGGACTAGCTCGATTAGCTCCTACAATGAGCAGTTCTTC.

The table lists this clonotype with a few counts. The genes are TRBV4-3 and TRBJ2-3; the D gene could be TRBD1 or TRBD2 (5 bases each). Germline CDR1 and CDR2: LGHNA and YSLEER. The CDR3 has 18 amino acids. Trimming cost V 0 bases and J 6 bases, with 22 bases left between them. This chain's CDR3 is CASSQDGGQGLIRDTQYF. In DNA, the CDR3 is TGCGCCAGCAGCCAAGATGGGGGTCAGGGTCTCATAAGGGATACGCAGTATTTT.

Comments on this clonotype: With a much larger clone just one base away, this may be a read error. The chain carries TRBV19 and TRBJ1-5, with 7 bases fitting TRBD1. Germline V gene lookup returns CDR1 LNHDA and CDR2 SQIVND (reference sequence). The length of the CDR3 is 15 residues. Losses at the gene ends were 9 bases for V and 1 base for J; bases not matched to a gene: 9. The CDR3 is CARSEQGSSNQPQHF. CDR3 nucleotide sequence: TGTGCCAGAAGTGAACAGGGGTCGAGCAATCAGCCCCAGCATTTT.

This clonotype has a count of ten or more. The CDR3: CASSYSTGPGEQYF. The CDR3 coding sequence is TGTGCCAGCAGTTACTCGACAGGACCAGGCGAGCAGTACTTC. The chain joins TRBV6-5 to TRBJ2-7, with a weak D call TRBD1 (6 bases). V lost 0 bases and J 6 bases, leaving 12 bases between the germline ends. The germline V gene has CDR1 MNHEY and CDR2 SVGAGI. The CDR3 runs 14 residues.

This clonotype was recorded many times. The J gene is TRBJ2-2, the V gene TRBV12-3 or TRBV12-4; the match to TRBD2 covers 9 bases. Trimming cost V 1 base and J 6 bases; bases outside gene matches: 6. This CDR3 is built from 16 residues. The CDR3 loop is CASSLGLAGRAGELFF. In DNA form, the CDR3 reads TGTGCCAGCAGTTTAGGCCTAGCGGGGAGAGCCGGGGAGCTGTTTTTT.

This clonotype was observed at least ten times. The CDR3 region has the DNA TGCAGTGCGGACTTCACAGATACGCAGTATTTT. Translation gives CSADFTDTQYF. The chain is built from TRBV20-1 and TRBJ2-3, with D possibly being TRBD2 (5 bases). In germline, CDR1 is DFQATT, CDR2 SNEGSKA (reference sequence). The V end lost 6 bases, the J end lost 2 bases, and 6 bases lay between the germline ends. The CDR3 covers 11 residues.

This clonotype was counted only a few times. CDR3 nucleotides: TGCGCCAGCAGCTTGCGGAAGGTGGGCACTGAAGCTTTCTTT. Protein product: CASSLRKVGTEAFF. The V and J genes are TRBV5-1 and TRBJ1-1, with D unclear. V lost 1 base and J 4 bases, leaving 11 bases between the germline ends. The CDR3 extends over 14 amino acids. From germline, CDR1 is SGHRS and CDR2 YFSETQ.

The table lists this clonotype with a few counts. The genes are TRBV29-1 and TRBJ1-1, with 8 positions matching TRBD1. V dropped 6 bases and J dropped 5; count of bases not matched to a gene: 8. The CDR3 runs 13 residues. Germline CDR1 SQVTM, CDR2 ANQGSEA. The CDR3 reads CSVSDREATEAFF. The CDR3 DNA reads TGCAGCGTGTCGGACAGGGAGGCAACTGAAGCTTTCTTT.